A single sample is the source of the 3 T cell receptor beta chains below, sequenced in a study of cytotoxic CD8 clonotypes in ibrutinib-treated CLL. This table comes from immunoSEQ multiplex PCR, and its TCRdb copy is limited to in-frame clones, with some not included. The sample consists of around 250,000 clones, 70% of them appearing once. The sequences come from PBMCs, collected after 24 months of ibrutinib treatment. The receptors were gathered from a human donor with chronic lymphocytic leukemia.

Only a few counts were recorded for this clone. This chain connects TRBV6-1 to TRBJ2-1; maybe TRBD2 (6 bases). V gave up 1 base and J gave up 8 bases, with 15 bases separating them. This CDR3 spans 15 amino acids. CDR1 and CDR2 from the germline V gene are MNHNS and SASEGT. CDR3 in DNA: TGTGCCAGCAGTGAAGTGGGCGGGACCGGATATGAGCAGTTCTTC. Translating gives CASSEVGGTGYEQFF.

The CDR3 reads CASSSEPYEQFF. The CDR3 DNA reads TGTGCCAGTAGCTCAGAACCATATGAGCAGTTCTTC. J is TRBJ2-1 and V is TRBV19; D gene ambiguous. V was shortened by 6 bases and J by 8 bases, with 11 bases between the two germline ends. Per the germline V gene, CDR1 is LNHDA and CDR2 is SQIVND (reference sequence). This CDR3 spans 12 amino acids.

The rearrangement joins TRBV14 to TRBJ1-2, with D perhaps TRBD1 (5 bases). CDR1 SGHDN and CDR2 FVKESK come from the germline V gene. The CDR3 loop spans 16 amino acids. V was pared by 4 bases and J by 4 bases, with 19 bases between. In nucleotides, the CDR3 is TGTGCCAGCAGCCTCCTCCTAGACAGTAGCTTCTATGGCTACACCTTC. Translated, it gives CASSLLLDSSFYGYTF. Looking up the rest from reference TRBV14 and TRBJ1-2 gives the full variable domain: EAGVTQFPSHSVIEKGQTVTLRCDPISGHDNLYWYRRVMGKEIKFLLHFVKESKQDESGMPNNRFLAERTGGTYSTLKVQPAELEDSGVYFCASSLLLDSSFYGYTFGSGTRLTVV.